Listed here is a single TCR beta chain. Its antigen is currently unknown. This record belongs to a study of cytomegalovirus exposure and HLA in healthy donors. V lost 2 bases, J lost 4 bases, and 11 bases lay in between. This CDR3 is 14 amino acids long. Germline-derived CDR1 and CDR2 are MDHEN and SYDVKM. Primers: 60 Vbeta forward and 13 Jbeta reverse. Using immunoSEQ multiplex PCR, the repertoire was profiled, and TCRdb retains in-frame clones only, with some absent. The sample includes roughly 45,000 clones, under 65% of them seen just once. Donors counted as nominally healthy when sampled, yet unrecorded immune exposures were likely. General observations from the study: DRB1 showed the most TCR associations and HLA-C the fewest in a later analysis, as rates varied by HLA locus. The study listed 150 to 200 cytomegalovirus-associated TCR beta chains.

The receptor comes from a human donor in good health. Input material: PBMCs. The chain combines TRBV28 with TRBJ1-2; tentatively, D is TRBD1 (5 bases). CDR3 amino acids: CASSLISQGYGYTF. The CDR3 coding sequence is TGTGCCAGCAGTTTAATCTCGCAGGGCTATGGCTACACCTTC.